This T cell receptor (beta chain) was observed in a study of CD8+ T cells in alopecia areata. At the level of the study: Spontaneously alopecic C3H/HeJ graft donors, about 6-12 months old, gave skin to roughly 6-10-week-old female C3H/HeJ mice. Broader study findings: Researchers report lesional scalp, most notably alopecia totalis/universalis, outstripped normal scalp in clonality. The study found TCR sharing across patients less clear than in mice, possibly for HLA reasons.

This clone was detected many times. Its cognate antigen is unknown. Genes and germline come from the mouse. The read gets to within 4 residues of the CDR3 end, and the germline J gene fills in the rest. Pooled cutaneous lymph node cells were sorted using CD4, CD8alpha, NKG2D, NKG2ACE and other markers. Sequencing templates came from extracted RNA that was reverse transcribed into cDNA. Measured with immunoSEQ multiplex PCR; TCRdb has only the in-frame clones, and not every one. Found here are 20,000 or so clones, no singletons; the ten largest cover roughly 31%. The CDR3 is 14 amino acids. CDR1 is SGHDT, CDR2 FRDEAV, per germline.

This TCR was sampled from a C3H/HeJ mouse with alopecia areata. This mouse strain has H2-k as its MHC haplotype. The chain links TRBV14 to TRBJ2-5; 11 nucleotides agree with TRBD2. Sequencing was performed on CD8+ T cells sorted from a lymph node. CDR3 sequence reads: CASSPTGGADTQYF. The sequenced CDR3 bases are TGTGCCAGCAGTCCCACTGGGGGGGCGGAC. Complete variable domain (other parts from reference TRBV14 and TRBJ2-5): EAGVTQSPRYAVLQEGQAVSFWCDPISGHDTLYWYQQPRDQGPQLLVYFRDEAVIDNSQLPSDRFSAVRPKGTNSTLKIQSAKQGDTATYLCASSPTGGADTQYFGPGTRLLVL.